The 25 T cell receptor beta chains in this list originate from one sample, sequenced in a study of blood T cell repertoires in COVID-19. The assay was immunoSEQ multiplex PCR, and TCRdb's table has in-frame clones only and misses some. The profile covers approximately 350,000 clones, with about 90% appearing a single time and 0.95% to 1.5% taken by the ten largest. Source material: peripheral blood. The source is a man aged 35 to 55 with acute or convalescent COVID-19.

This chain connects TRBV5-1 to TRBJ2-7; 10 bases line up with TRBD2. V was clipped by 0 bases and J by 3 bases; unmatched bases: 3. CDR1 and CDR2 (germline): SGHRS, YFSETQ. This CDR3 spans 15 amino acids. The CDR3, as DNA: TGCGCCAGCAGCTTGGTTACTAGCGGGAACTACGAGCAGTACTTC. Translation gives CASSLVTSGNYEQYF. The full variable domain, its missing parts supplied by reference TRBV5-1 and TRBJ2-7, is KAGVTQTPRYLIKTRGQQVTLSCSPISGHRSVSWYQQTPGQGLQFLFEYFSETQRNKGNFPGRFSGRQFSNSRSEMNVSTLELGDSALYLCASSLVTSGNYEQYFGPGTRLTVT.

The J gene is TRBJ1-1, the V gene TRBV19, with D perhaps TRBD1 (6 bases). This CDR3 is 13 amino acids long. Germline V gene data show CDR1 as LNHDA and CDR2 as SQIVND (reference sequence). Trimming shortened V by 8 bases and J by 3 bases, and 13 bases separated the two germline ends. CDR3: CASSRGPDTEAFF. The DNA of the CDR3 is TGTGCCAGTTCCAGGGGTCCGGACACTGAAGCTTTCTTT.

The rearrangement links TRBV19 to TRBJ1-2; D gene uncertain. The CDR3 sequence is 12 residues long. Germline CDR1 is LNHDA and CDR2 is SQIVND (reference sequence). V lost 8 bases, J lost 8 bases, and 15 bases lay in between. Written as DNA, the CDR3 is TGTGCCAGTCAGGAACTAGTGGGAGGCTACACCTTC. As protein: CASQELVGGYTF.

The V and J genes are TRBV6-2 or TRBV6-3 and TRBJ2-7; 10 bases match TRBD1. V lost 3 bases to trimming and J lost 2 bases; unmatched junction nucleotides: 4. Germline V gene lookup returns CDR1 MNHEY and CDR2 SVGEGT. This CDR3 region has 15 residues. The CDR3 sequence is CASSYGTGVAYEQYF. Written as DNA, the CDR3 is TGTGCCAGCAGTTATGGGACAGGGGTTGCCTACGAGCAGTACTTC.

This chain uses TRBV6-5 with TRBJ1-5; D unresolved. V was shortened by 0 bases and J by 4 bases, with 10 bases between the two germline ends. Germline CDR1 is MNHEY and CDR2 is SVGAGI. The CDR3 is 15 amino acids. DNA for the CDR3: TGTGCCAGCAGTTACTCCGGACTTGAGAATCAGCCCCAGCATTTT. It translates to CASSYSGLENQPQHF.

V and J are TRBV7-8 and TRBJ2-7; unclear D gene. In germline, CDR1 is SGHVS, CDR2 FQNEAQ. V lost 1 base and J 2 bases, leaving 6 bases between the germline ends. This CDR3 has 13 amino acids. The CDR3 loop is CASSLGVPYEQYF. The CDR3 DNA is TGTGCCAGCAGCTTAGGCGTCCCCTACGAGCAGTACTTC.

The chain combines TRBV29-1 with TRBJ1-1, with D perhaps matching TRBD1 (6 bases). Trimming left V 5 bases short and J 1 base short, with 11 bases between. The CDR3 consists of 13 residues. The V gene's germline CDR1 is SQVTM and CDR2 ANQGSEA. Here the CDR3 DNA reads TGCAGCGTTCCCGGACAGCGGAACACTGAAGCTTTCTTT. Residues: CSVPGQRNTEAFF.

The V gene is TRBV27, the J gene TRBJ1-5; D not resolved. Germline CDR1 MNHEY, CDR2 SMNVEV (reference sequence). Trimming took 4 bases from V and 4 from J, leaving 8 bases between them. The CDR3 is made up of 13 amino acids. The DNA for the CDR3 is TGTGCCAGCAGTTATCGGGTAAATCAGCCCCAGCATTTT. It specifies CASSYRVNQPQHF.

The chain couples TRBV5-5 to TRBJ1-2; 10 bases map to TRBD1. Germline lookup yields CDR1 SGHKS and CDR2 YYEKEE (reference sequence). V lost 0 bases and J lost 8; bases outside the gene matches: 10. The CDR3 is 16 amino acids. The CDR3 is CASSLAPGQGIQGYTF. The CDR3 DNA follows: TGTGCCAGCAGCTTGGCCCCGGGACAGGGGATTCAAGGCTACACCTTC.

The chain carries TRBV10-3 and TRBJ1-5; D may be TRBD1 (5 bases). Trimming took off 3 bases at V and 4 bases at J, with 13 bases between the two ends. The CDR3 has 15 amino acids. CDR1 is ENHRY, CDR2 SYGVKD, per germline. CDR3 protein: CAISDPTAGNQPQHF. The CDR3 region has the DNA TGTGCCATCAGTGACCCGACAGCCGGGAATCAGCCCCAGCATTTT.

This chain uses TRBV7-9 with TRBJ1-6; 7 nucleotides align to TRBD1. The J segment lost 3 bases and the V segment lost 5 bases, leaving 4 bases of the junction unmatched. The CDR3 is 15 residues long. Germline values: CDR1 SEHNR, CDR2 FQNEAQ (reference sequence). The CDR3 protein is CASSPTGDYNSPLHF. The CDR3 DNA follows: TGTGCCAGCAGCCCTACAGGGGACTATAATTCACCCCTCCACTTT. Full variable domain (missing parts from reference TRBV7-9 and TRBJ1-6): DTGVSQNPRHKITKRGQNVTFRCDPISEHNRLYWYRQTLGQGPEFLTYFQNEAQLEKSRLLSDRFSAERPKGSFSTLEIQRTEQGDSAMYLCASSPTGDYNSPLHFGNGTRLTVT.

This clone was observed a single time. The rearrangement links TRBV4-1 to TRBJ2-5; 7 bases match TRBD2. CDR3 length: 16 amino acids. V lost 3 bases to trimming and J lost 0 bases; unmatched junction nucleotides: 7. Germline V lookup: CDR1 MGHRA, CDR2 YSYEKL. The CDR3 region is CASSQSPGRYQETQYF. In DNA, the CDR3 is TGCGCCAGCAGCCAGTCCCCCGGGAGGTACCAAGAGACCCAGTACTTC.

The CDR3 protein is CATRGQGTEAFF. In nucleotides, the CDR3 is TGTGCCACTCGGGGACAGGGCACTGAAGCTTTCTTT. V is TRBV28 and J is TRBJ1-1; TRBD1 matches 9 bases. The CDR3 spans 12 residues. Germline V gene data show CDR1 as MDHEN and CDR2 as SYDVKM. V was pared by 10 bases and J by 4 bases, with 4 bases of the junction left unmatched.

The chain links TRBV5-6 to TRBJ1-1; 7 bases are shared with TRBD1. This CDR3 region has 15 residues. V was pared by 7 bases and J by 3 bases, with 12 bases of the junction left unmatched. Per germline, CDR1 SGHDT and CDR2 YYEEEE. The CDR3 DNA reads TGTGCCAGCGGACCGACAGGGTACACGGACACTGAAGCTTTCTTT. Its translation: CASGPTGYTDTEAFF. Using reference TRBV5-6 and TRBJ1-1 for the parts outside the CDR3, the full variable domain is DAGVTQSPTHLIKTRGQQVTLRCSPKSGHDTVSWYQQALGQGPQFIFQYYEEEERQRGNFPDRFSGHQFPNYSSELNVNALLLGDSALYLCASGPTGYTDTEAFFGQGTRLTVV.

The chain carries TRBV3-1 (or the pseudogene TRBV3-2) and TRBJ1-6, with 9 positions matching TRBD1. Per the germline V gene, CDR1 is LGHDT and CDR2 is YNNKEL (reference sequence). This CDR3 region has 15 residues. V shed 2 bases, J shed 6 bases, and the junction held 2 bases outside the gene matches. The CDR3 loop reads CASSQPGQGNSPLHF. DNA of the CDR3: TGTGCCAGCAGCCAACCGGGACAGGGTAATTCACCCCTCCACTTT.

This clone came up a few times. The chain has TRBV15 and TRBJ2-7; D unclear. Per the germline V gene, CDR1 is LNHNV and CDR2 is YYDKDF (reference sequence). The CDR3 covers 14 residues. The germline V and J ends were trimmed by 3 bases and 5 bases, with 14 bases remaining between them. CDR3 DNA: TGTGCCACCAGCAGGGTGCCGTTGGGCAACGAGCAGTACTTC. Amino acids: CATSRVPLGNEQYF.

This chain connects TRBV5-1 to TRBJ2-5; a weak D match, TRBD2 (5 bases). This CDR3 is built from 13 residues. V lost 0 bases and J 5 bases, leaving 8 bases between the germline ends. In germline, CDR1 is SGHRS, CDR2 YFSETQ. CDR3 residues: CASSLAGGETQYF. The CDR3 coding sequence is TGCGCCAGCAGCTTGGCGGGCGGGGAGACCCAGTACTTC.

This chain links TRBV9 with TRBJ2-3, with 12 bases that match TRBD2. Germline V gene data show CDR1 as SGDLS and CDR2 as YYNGEE. The CDR3 sequence is 16 residues long. The V segment lost 3 bases and the J segment 5 bases; nucleotides outside the gene matches: 7. The CDR3 DNA reads as TGTGCCAGCAGCGCCAGACTAGCGGGAGTGGAAGATACGCAGTATTTT. Amino acid sequence: CASSARLAGVEDTQYF.

V and J are TRBV6-2 or TRBV6-3 and TRBJ2-7; 9 positions agree with TRBD2. Germline CDR1 is MNHEY and CDR2 is SVGEGT. Trimming took 7 bases from V and 6 from J; bases not matched to a gene: 19. This CDR3 is built from 17 residues. The CDR3 protein is CASTPISLAGVLAEQYF. The CDR3 DNA is TGTGCCAGCACCCCGATAAGTTTAGCGGGGGTCCTTGCCGAGCAGTACTTC.

The V and J genes are TRBV2 and TRBJ2-5, with D possibly matching TRBD1 (6 bases). CDR1 and CDR2 from the germline V gene are SNHLY and FYNNEI. The V and J ends lost 2 bases and 9 bases respectively, with 13 bases between them. The CDR3 has 13 residues. In DNA, the CDR3 is TGTGCCAGCAGTGAAAGTAACTCAGGGGCCCAGTACTTC. Protein product: CASSESNSGAQYF.

This chain uses TRBV6-5 with TRBJ1-1; 9 bases fit TRBD1. The length of the CDR3 is 15 residues. Losses at the gene ends were 10 bases for V and 5 bases for J; bases not matched to a gene: 14. CDR1 MNHEY and CDR2 SVGAGI come from the germline V gene. CDR3 in amino acids: CATSWRDRALTEAFF. Written as DNA, the CDR3 is TGTGCCACCTCCTGGAGGGACAGGGCATTAACTGAAGCTTTCTTT.

The chain joins TRBV6-2 or TRBV6-3 to TRBJ1-1; D may be TRBD1 (5 bases). CDR1 and CDR2 from the germline V gene are MNHEY and SVGEGT. This CDR3 is 13 amino acids long. With 4 bases removed from V and 10 bases from J, the gap between germline ends came to 16 bases. In DNA, the CDR3 is TGTGCCAGCAGTTCCTTGCTCCCCGGGGGAGCTTTCTTT. Its translation: CASSSLLPGGAFF.

The chain couples TRBV12-3 or TRBV12-4 to TRBJ1-1, with 7 bases lining up with TRBD1. The trim removed 5 bases at V and 7 bases at J, leaving 7 bases unmatched. The length of the CDR3 is 13 residues. CDR3 sequence: CASSGGTVNEAFF. In nucleotides, the CDR3 is TGTGCCAGCAGTGGCGGGACAGTTAATGAAGCTTTCTTT.

This sequence joins TRBV7-9 and TRBJ2-7; 9 bases fit TRBD1. The CDR3 has 14 amino acids. Germline V gives CDR1 SEHNR, CDR2 FQNEAQ (reference sequence). V shed 5 bases, J shed 5 bases, and the junction held 7 bases outside the gene matches. The CDR3 DNA is TGTGCCAGCAGCCCCGGGACAGGGTTACACGAGCAGTACTTC. Its protein is CASSPGTGLHEQYF.

This chain links TRBV4-3 with TRBJ2-7; 7 bases map to TRBD2. V gave up 1 base and J gave up 0 bases; unmatched junction bases: 6. This CDR3 has 16 amino acids. Germline V gene data show CDR1 as LGHNA and CDR2 as YSLEER. The CDR3 is CASSQGWSGDSYEQYF. CDR3 nucleotide sequence: TGCGCCAGCAGCCAAGGCTGGAGCGGGGACTCCTACGAGCAGTACTTC.